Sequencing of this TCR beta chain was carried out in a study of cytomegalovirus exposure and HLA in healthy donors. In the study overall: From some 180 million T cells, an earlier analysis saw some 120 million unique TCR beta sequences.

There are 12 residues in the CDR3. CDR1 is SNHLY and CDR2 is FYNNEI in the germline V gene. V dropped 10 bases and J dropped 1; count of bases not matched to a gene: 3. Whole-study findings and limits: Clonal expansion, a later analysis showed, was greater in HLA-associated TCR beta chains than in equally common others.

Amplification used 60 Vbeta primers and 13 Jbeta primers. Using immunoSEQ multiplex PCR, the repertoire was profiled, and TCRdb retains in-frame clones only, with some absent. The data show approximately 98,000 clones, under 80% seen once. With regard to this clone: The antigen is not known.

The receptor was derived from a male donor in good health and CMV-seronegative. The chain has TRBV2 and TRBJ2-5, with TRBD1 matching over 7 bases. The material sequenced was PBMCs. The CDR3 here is CATRDSQETQYF. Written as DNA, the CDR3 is TGTGCCACCAGGGACAGCCAAGAGACCCAGTACTTC.